The rows below give T cell receptor beta chains drawn from one sample of a study of CD8 T cells in Susac syndrome. TCRdb redid the calling of the immunoSEQ multiplex PCR reads with MiXCR, one entry per CDR3 protein. The table records about 100,000 distinct CDR3 sequences, about 95% of them present only once. The sequencing sample was made of CD8+ T cells from PBMCs. These receptors were collected from a human donor with Susac syndrome. Each CDR3 is given with its conserved first and last residue. Each record gives: clone size, D gene, V gene, J gene, CDR3 protein, CDR3 DNA. The D gene is left open where the match is weak. Not all rows give a size; the values are once, few, many and, for expanded clones, a class.

>.|.|TRBV7-9|TRBJ2-1
CASSRTTNNEQFF
TGTGCCAGCAGCCGGACTACAAACAATGAGCAGTTCTTC
>.|.|TRBV29-1|TRBJ2-5
CSASSGGGETQYF
TGCAGCGCAAGTAGCGGAGGGGGGGAGACCCAGTACTTC
>.|TRBD1|TRBV5-1|TRBJ2-5
CASSYGQGQETQYF
TGCGCCAGCAGCTACGGACAGGGGCAAGAGACCCAGTACTTC
>.|TRBD2|TRBV4-1|TRBJ2-2
CASSQDTSAGELFF
TGCGCCAGCAGCCAAGATACTAGCGCCGGGGAGCTGTTTTTT
>.|.|TRBV2|TRBJ2-2
CASRAGTNTGELFF
TGTGCCAGCAGAGCCGGGACTAACACCGGGGAGCTGTTTTTT
>.|.|TRBV9|TRBJ1-1
CASSGDGTEAFF
TGTGCCAGCAGCGGGGACGGCACTGAAGCTTTCTTT
>.|.|TRBV20-1|TRBJ1-1
CSYGNTEAFF
TGCAGTTACGGGAACACTGAAGCTTTCTTT
>.|.|TRBV9|TRBJ2-1
CASSVDGASYNEQFF
TGTGCCAGCAGCGTAGATGGCGCCTCCTACAATGAGCAGTTCTTC
>.|.|TRBV4-1|TRBJ2-7
CASSQGTGGSYEQYF
TGCGCCAGCAGCCAAGGTACGGGTGGGTCCTACGAGCAGTACTTC
>.|.|TRBV7-2|TRBJ2-2
CASSATSRNGELFF
TGTGCCAGCAGCGCCACTTCCAGAAACGGGGAGCTGTTTTTT
>.|.|TRBV3-1|TRBJ1-5
CASSVNLGQPQHF
TGTGCCAGCAGCGTCAACTTGGGCCAGCCCCAGCATTTT
>.|TRBD1|TRBV15|TRBJ2-2
CATSRAGGPGELFF
TGTGCCACCAGCAGAGCAGGGGGTCCCGGGGAGCTGTTTTTT
>.|TRBD1|TRBV27|TRBJ2-1
CASSGQGAKEQFF
TGTGCCAGCAGTGGACAGGGGGCTAAGGAGCAGTTCTTC
>.|.|TRBV29-1|TRBJ1-1
CSVVVNTEAFF
TGCAGCGTTGTGGTGAACACTGAAGCTTTCTTT
>few|TRBD1|TRBV5-6|TRBJ1-2
CASSQGQGYGYTF
TGTGCCAGCAGCCAGGGACAGGGGTATGGCTACACCTTC
>.|TRBD2|TRBV30|TRBJ2-3
CAWSGKTSGPHSTDTQYF
TGTGCCTGGAGTGGAAAGACTAGCGGGCCCCATAGCACAGATACGCAGTATTTT
>.|TRBD1|TRBV5-1|TRBJ2-1
CASSFDRARDEQFF
TGCGCCAGCAGCTTTGACAGGGCCAGGGATGAGCAGTTCTTC
>.|TRBD2|TRBV11-2|TRBJ2-1
CASSLRLAGAVWQFF
TGTGCCAGCAGCTTACGACTAGCGGGGGCGGTGTGGCAGTTCTTC
>once|.|TRBV11-2|TRBJ2-5
CASSSLGRQETQYF
TGTGCCAGCAGCTCACTAGGTCGGCAAGAGACCCAGTACTTC
>.|.|TRBV3-1|TRBJ2-3
CASTLSLASTYSDTQYF
TGTGCCAGCACCTTATCCCTAGCGTCGACCTACTCAGATACGCAGTATTTT
>.|.|TRBV27|TRBJ2-1
CASSPDGYNEQFF
TGTGCCAGCAGTCCCGACGGCTACAATGAGCAGTTCTTC
>.|.|TRBV19|TRBJ2-7
CASPKKAWRLGDHEQYF
TGTGCCAGTCCCAAAAAGGCGTGGCGACTAGGAGACCACGAGCAGTACTTC
>.|.|TRBV4-1|TRBJ2-2
CASSQDLPGELFF
TGCGCCAGCAGCCAAGATCTCCCCGGGGAGCTGTTTTTT
>.|.|TRBV27|TRBJ1-5
CASSPTARQARWPQHF
TGTGCCAGCAGTCCTACAGCTCGACAGGCCAGGTGGCCCCAGCATTTT
>.|.|TRBV19|TRBJ1-4
CASSSRTETTNEKLFF
TGTGCCAGTAGTTCCCGGACAGAAACAACTAATGAAAAACTGTTTTTT
>.|.|TRBV25-1|TRBJ2-5
CASSAVRGGETQYF
TGTGCCAGCAGTGCAGTCAGGGGGGGAGAGACCCAGTACTTC
>.|TRBD1|TRBV5-1|TRBJ2-1
CASSGEGTGWDNEQFF
TGCGCCAGCAGCGGAGAAGGGACAGGTTGGGACAATGAGCAGTTCTTC
>.|TRBD2|TRBV3-1|TRBJ2-1
CASSYGTSSYNEQFF
TGTGCCAGCAGCTATGGGACTAGCTCCTACAATGAGCAGTTCTTC
>.|.|TRBV6-7|TRBJ2-7
CASSSRREQYF
TGTGCCAGCAGTTCCAGGAGGGAGCAGTACTTC
>.|.|TRBV29-1|TRBJ2-5
CSVAAPGRETQYF
TGCAGCGTTGCCGCCCCAGGGCGAGAGACCCAGTACTTC
>.|.|TRBV29-1|TRBJ2-1
CSSPQRGEQFF
TGCAGCTCACCTCAGAGAGGCGAGCAGTTCTTC
>.|TRBD2|TRBV20-1|TRBJ2-7
CSARSHSGRSYEQYF
TGCAGTGCTAGATCGCATAGCGGGAGGTCGTACGAGCAGTACTTC
>.|TRBD1|TRBV5-4|TRBJ2-5
CASSSDPGQKETQYF
TGTGCCAGCAGCTCAGACCCGGGACAGAAAGAGACCCAGTACTTC
>once|.|TRBV23-1|TRBJ1-2
CASSHRHTQNYGYTF
TGCGCCAGCAGTCATCGGCACACGCAAAACTATGGCTACACCTTC
>.|.|TRBV27|TRBJ2-1
CASSDSETAEQFF
TGTGCCAGCAGTGACTCGGAGACGGCTGAGCAGTTCTTC
>.|.|TRBV7-2|TRBJ2-5
CASSFGRTETQYF
TGTGCCAGCAGCTTTGGGAGAACAGAGACCCAGTACTTC
>.|.|TRBV15|TRBJ2-5
CATSRDFGQETQYF
TGTGCCACCAGCAGAGATTTTGGCCAAGAGACCCAGTACTTC
>.|.|TRBV10-3|TRBJ1-6
CAISESVGSPLHF
TGTGCCATCAGTGAGTCGGTTGGTTCACCCCTCCACTTT
>.|.|TRBV7-3|TRBJ2-1
CASSPTGPYNEQFF
TGTGCCAGCAGCCCGACCGGGCCATACAATGAGCAGTTCTTC
>.|.|TRBV23-1|TRBJ2-1
CASSQSQAGCYNEQFF
TGCGCCAGCAGTCAATCGCAGGCAGGGTGCTACAATGAGCAGTTCTTC
>.|.|TRBV6-2/TRBV6-3|TRBJ2-1
CASSYLPSSYNEQFF
TGTGCCAGCAGTTACCTCCCTAGCTCCTACAATGAGCAGTTCTTC